What follows are 9 T cell receptor beta chains derived from one specimen sequenced in a study of T-cell memory formation after mild COVID-19. TCRdb ran MiXCR on the 5' RACE reads and lists one entry per CDR3 protein. The sample shows 150,000 to 200,000 distinct CDR3 sequences, roughly 16% of them seen only once. Sequenced material: PBMCs or a T cell subset sorted from them (not recorded which). The origin of the receptors is an adult woman who had mild COVID-19 (a few samples of this study predate the infection). Cell type and time point are not known.

The rearrangement joins TRBV7-2 to TRBJ1-5; 7 nucleotides agree with TRBD1. Germline CDR1 and CDR2: SGHTA and FQGNSA. J lost 3 bases, V lost 1 base, and 3 bases had no gene match. The CDR3 length is 15 residues. The CDR3 DNA reads as TGTGCCAGCAGCTTAGGACAGGGACCCAATCAGCCCCAGCATTTT. It yields the protein CASSLGQGPNQPQHF.

The V gene is TRBV7-9, the J gene TRBJ1-1; maybe TRBD1 (5 bases). The CDR3 loop spans 15 amino acids. Germline V gene data show CDR1 as SEHNR and CDR2 as FQNEAQ (reference sequence). Trimming cost V 6 bases and J 0 bases, with 14 bases left between them. For the CDR3, the DNA is TGTGCCAGCAGACCGAACGACAGATTGAACACTGAAGCTTTCTTT. It encodes CASRPNDRLNTEAFF.

This clonotype was picked up a small number of times. The chain carries TRBV4-1 and TRBJ2-3; D is unclear. With 4 bases removed from V and 3 bases from J, the gap between germline ends came to 11 bases. This CDR3 is 14 amino acids long. CDR1 and CDR2 (germline): MGHRA, YSYEKL. The CDR3 nucleotides are TGCGCCAGCAGCCTTCGCGAGGCGACAGATACGCAGTATTTT. It encodes CASSLREATDTQYF.

Only a few counts were recorded for this clonotype. The rearrangement joins TRBV20-1 to TRBJ2-1; tentative D call: TRBD1 (5 bases). V shed 6 bases and J shed 3 bases, with 15 bases lying between them. Germline V CDR1 and CDR2: DFQATT, SNEGSKA (reference sequence). This CDR3 has 14 amino acids. CDR3 loop: CSAPPAGRYNEQFF. CDR3 coding DNA: TGCAGTGCCCCTCCGGCAGGGCGCTACAATGAGCAGTTCTTC.

This clonotype was recorded a few times. The chain has TRBV20-1 and TRBJ1-1, with D possibly TRBD1 on 5 matching bases. The V gene's germline CDR1 is DFQATT and CDR2 SNEGSKA (reference sequence). CDR3 length: 14 amino acids. Trimming removed 3 bases at V and 1 base at J, with 12 bases between. The CDR3 nucleotides read TGCAGTGCTAGGGGCGGGACCGGGAACACTGAAGCTTTCTTT. Encoded protein: CSARGGTGNTEAFF.

This sequence joins TRBV6-5 and TRBJ1-1; 7 bases agree with TRBD1. Germline trimming cut 3 bases from V and 0 bases from J; bases unmatched to any gene: 1. CDR3 length: 14 amino acids. The germline V gene has CDR1 MNHEY and CDR2 SVGAGI. CDR3 DNA: TGTGCCAGCAGTTATGGGACAGTGAACACTGAAGCTTTCTTT. Translating it yields CASSYGTVNTEAFF.

In this sample, this clonotype turned up many times. The CDR3 loop reads CAGGPGPSGNTIYF. CDR3 nucleotides: TGTGCCGGTGGACCGGGTCCCTCTGGAAACACCATATATTTT. The J gene is TRBJ1-3, the V gene TRBV7-8; unclear D gene. Per germline, CDR1 SGHVS and CDR2 FQNEAQ. V lost 11 bases and J 0 bases, leaving 14 bases between the germline ends. CDR3 length: 14 residues.

This sequence joins TRBV7-9 and TRBJ2-5; D is perhaps TRBD1 or TRBD2 (5 bases each). The germline gives CDR1 SEHNR, CDR2 FQNEAQ (reference sequence). This CDR3 spans 15 amino acids. Trimming took 5 bases from V and 1 from J, leaving 14 bases between them. The CDR3 DNA sequence: TGTGCCAGCAGCCCGGGGCGGCCAGGCCAAGAGACCCAGTACTTC. This translates into CASSPGRPGQETQYF.

CDR3 DNA: TGTGCCAGCAGTTTCGAAGGGGGGAGCTCCTACAATGAGCAGTTCTTC. Its protein is CASSFEGGSSYNEQFF. The genes are TRBV6-5 and TRBJ2-1; D could derive from TRBD1 or TRBD2 (6 bases each). CDR3 length: 16 residues. Germline V gene sequence: CDR1 MNHEY, CDR2 SVGAGI. Deletions cut 4 bases from V and 0 bases from J, with 13 bases between.